The 21 T cell receptor beta chains presented below share a single source sample, sequenced in a study of T cells in Graves' hyperthyroidism and ophthalmopathy (dated by TCRdb to between 2019 and 2020). The library was produced with multiplex PCR. Sequenced using an Illumina HiSeq 2000. Amplification of TCR beta CDR3 regions was carried out from RNA transcripts. A first-round RT-PCR of the TCR CDR3 used the HTBI primer set with the Qiagen OneStep RT-PCR kit. TCRdb redid the processing of the public reads, applying fastp at Q25 and MiXCR, and retained in-frame beta chains. Merged by CDR3 protein, the rows form single entries marked with the most common genes and DNA. The sample includes around 500,000 distinct CDR3 sequences, with roughly 15% observed a single time. The top ten clones comprise 25% to 30% of the sample. Sequenced: blood. Source of these receptors: a woman under 40 with Graves' ophthalmopathy.

The gene calls are TRBV19 and TRBJ2-5; 9 bases fit TRBD2. Trimming at V came to 3 bases and at J to 2 bases, leaving 16 bases not matched to a gene. In germline, CDR1 is LNHDA, CDR2 SQIVND (reference sequence). The CDR3 consists of 19 residues. CDR3 residues: CASSIAASGMMMGQETQYF. The CDR3 DNA sequence: TGTGCCAGTAGTATCGCCGCTAGCGGGATGATGATGGGTCAAGAGACCCAGTACTTC.

This clonotype was counted a few times. The chain uses TRBV7-6 and TRBJ2-1; the D gene is possibly TRBD1 (6 bases). The germline V gene has CDR1 SGHVS and CDR2 FNYEAQ. There are 15 residues in the CDR3. V was trimmed by 2 bases and J by 8 bases, leaving 16 bases between them. CDR3 DNA sequence: TGTGCCAGCAGCTTACTACTAGGGGGAGTGGATGAGCAGTTCTTC. Its protein product is CASSLLLGGVDEQFF.

This clonotype was counted many times. CDR3 sequence (DNA): TGTGCCAGCAGAAAAGGGGGGGGCTCCTACAATGAGCAGTTCTTC. Translated: CASRKGGGSYNEQFF. The chain uses TRBV7-2 and TRBJ2-1, with D maybe TRBD2 (7 bases). CDR1 and CDR2 (germline): SGHTA, FQGNSA. The V gene lost 6 bases and the J gene lost 0 bases, with 12 bases spanning the gap. This CDR3 is 15 amino acids long.

Notes on this clonotype: A read error may be the cause here, since a much bigger clone is one base away. The chain employs TRBV7-2 and TRBJ2-1; 10 nucleotides agree with TRBD2. The germline V gene encodes CDR1 SGHTA and CDR2 FQGNSA. J lost 9 bases, V lost 5 bases, and 10 bases had no gene match. The CDR3 extends over 15 amino acids. The CDR3 loop is CASSIPGLAHTEQFF. In nucleotides, the CDR3 is TGTGCCAGCAGCATTCCGGGACTAGCGCACACTGAGCAGTTCTTC.

This clonotype appeared a few times. The rearrangement uses TRBV4-3 and TRBJ1-2; D uncertain. With 0 bases removed from V and 3 bases from J, the gap between germline ends came to 11 bases. Germline assignment: CDR1 LGHNA and CDR2 YSLEER. The CDR3 runs to 15 residues. The CDR3 reads CASSQDHTRDYGYTF. DNA of the CDR3: TGCGCCAGCAGCCAAGATCACACAAGGGACTATGGCTACACCTTC.

This clonotype was picked up many times. The chain has TRBV28 and TRBJ2-7; 12 nucleotides line up with TRBD2. This CDR3 spans 18 amino acids. Germline CDR1 MDHEN, CDR2 SYDVKM. V trimming: 2 bases; J trimming: 3 bases; junction bases outside the gene matches: 11. The CDR3 reads CASSLGGLAGRLGYEQYF. The DNA for the CDR3 is TGTGCCAGCAGTTTAGGGGGACTAGCGGGTCGGTTGGGCTACGAGCAGTACTTC. The full variable domain, completed using reference TRBV28 and TRBJ2-7, is DVKVTQSSRYLVKRTGEKVFLECVQDMDHENMFWYRQDPGLGLRLIYFSYDVKMKEKGDIPEGYSVSREKKERFSLILESASTNQTSMYLCASSLGGLAGRLGYEQYFGPGTRLTVT.

This clonotype showed up many times. The V gene is TRBV28, the J gene TRBJ2-3; no clear D gene. The CDR3 extends over 15 amino acids. V was shortened by 4 bases and J by 3 bases, with 14 bases between the two germline ends. CDR1 and CDR2 (germline): MDHEN, SYDVKM. CDR3 in amino acids: CASSSYLGWTDTQYF. The CDR3 bases are TGTGCCAGCAGTTCTTACTTGGGGTGGACAGATACGCAGTATTTT.

This rearrangement joins TRBV4-1 to TRBJ2-7; 8 nucleotides match TRBD1. V trimming: 6 bases; J trimming: 6 bases; junction bases outside the gene matches: 7. The germline gives CDR1 MGHRA, CDR2 YSYEKL. The CDR3 covers 13 residues. CDR3 coding DNA: TGCGCCAGCAGTCAGGACAGGGCTAGCGAGCAGTACTTC. This encodes CASSQDRASEQYF.

The rearrangement links TRBV28 to TRBJ1-6; D call uncertain. The germline V gene has CDR1 MDHEN and CDR2 SYDVKM. CDR3 length: 14 amino acids. With 3 bases removed from V and 10 bases from J, the gap between germline ends came to 13 bases. The CDR3 here is CASSFARVSSPLHF. CDR3 in DNA: TGTGCCAGCAGTTTCGCGCGGGTTTCGTCACCCCTCCACTTT.

The chain combines TRBV7-9 with TRBJ1-1; maybe TRBD1 (6 bases). Germline assignment: CDR1 SEHNR and CDR2 FQNEAQ (reference sequence). V dropped 7 bases and J dropped 7 bases, with 16 bases sitting between them. CDR3 length: 13 residues. The CDR3 protein is CASNKKQGIEAFF. The DNA of the CDR3 is TGTGCCAGCAACAAAAAACAGGGTATTGAAGCTTTCTTT.

The chain combines TRBV9 with TRBJ2-1, with unresolved D. The V gene's germline CDR1 is SGDLS and CDR2 YYNGEE. V was cut by 3 bases and J by 6 bases, with 16 bases left in between. The CDR3 consists of 15 residues. This CDR3 reads CASSATPTISNEQFF. Here the CDR3 DNA reads TGTGCCAGCAGCGCAACACCCACCATTAGCAATGAGCAGTTCTTC.

The sample holds many counts of this clonotype. This chain joins TRBV6-2 or TRBV6-3 and TRBJ2-5; 9 nucleotides match TRBD1. Per the germline V gene, CDR1 is MNHEY and CDR2 is SVGEGT. There are 12 residues in the CDR3. The ends lost 11 bases at V and 5 bases at J; junction bases unmatched: 6. The DNA of the CDR3 is TGTGCCGGAAGGACAGGGGACGAGACCCAGTACTTC. It specifies CAGRTGDETQYF.

This clonotype was recorded many times. The rearrangement joins TRBV11-2 to TRBJ1-6, with D uncertain. V dropped 5 bases and J dropped 6 bases, with 14 bases sitting between them. This CDR3 contains 15 residues. From germline, CDR1 is SGHAT and CDR2 FQNNGV. DNA for the CDR3: TGTGCCAGCAGCACCCCGACGGTCGGTAATTCACCCCTCCACTTT. Translation gives CASSTPTVGNSPLHF.

This clonotype was seen a few times. The V and J genes are TRBV7-2 and TRBJ2-1; 9 nucleotides match TRBD2. The CDR3 contains 15 residues. CDR1 and CDR2 (germline): SGHTA, FQGNSA. Trimming took 5 bases from V and 0 from J; bases not matched to a gene: 2. CDR3 sequence: CASSGLASSYNEQFF. DNA for the CDR3: TGTGCCAGCAGCGGACTAGCGAGCTCCTACAATGAGCAGTTCTTC.

In this sample, this clonotype turned up many times. The V call is TRBV7-9, the J call TRBJ2-7; maybe TRBD1 (5 bases). The CDR3 has 15 residues. Germline CDR1 is SEHNR and CDR2 is FQNEAQ (reference sequence). The V gene lost 3 bases and the J gene lost 2 bases, with 14 bases spanning the gap. The CDR3 nucleotides are TGTGCCAGCAGCTTCCCCGAGACAGAGCCCTACGAGCAGTACTTC. Protein sequence: CASSFPETEPYEQYF. Full variable domain (missing parts from reference TRBV7-9 and TRBJ2-7): DTGVSQNPRHKITKRGQNVTFRCDPISEHNRLYWYRQTLGQGPEFLTYFQNEAQLEKSRLLSDRFSAERPKGSFSTLEIQRTEQGDSAMYLCASSFPETEPYEQYFGPGTRLTVT.

This clonotype was picked up a small number of times. The chain has TRBV2 and TRBJ2-2; a weak D match, TRBD1 (6 bases). Looked up from germline, CDR1 is SNHLY and CDR2 is FYNNEI. V shed 4 bases and J shed 4 bases, with 10 bases lying between them. The CDR3 totals 14 residues. CDR3: CASSVLQGTGELFF. The CDR3 nucleotides read TGTGCCAGCAGTGTGTTACAGGGCACCGGGGAGCTGTTTTTT.

The chain carries TRBV12-3 or TRBV12-4 and TRBJ2-2, with D possibly matching TRBD2 (7 bases). The CDR3 contains 15 residues. V lost 6 bases, J lost 2 bases, and 13 bases lay in between. CDR3 coding DNA: TGTGCCAGCAGGAGGGGGGAGGGTAACACCGGGGAGCTGTTTTTT. This encodes CASRRGEGNTGELFF.

About this clonotype: A read error is possible here, since a much larger clone lies one base away. This chain joins TRBV6-2 or TRBV6-3 and TRBJ2-7; no reliable D call. The CDR3 consists of 11 residues. V lost 5 bases and J lost 3, with 5 bases in between. Germline CDR1 MNHEY, CDR2 SVGEGT. CDR3 coding DNA: TGTGCCAGCAGTAATGGCTACGAGCAGTACTTC. Its translation: CASSNGYEQYF.

This chain connects TRBV29-1 to TRBJ2-1; perhaps TRBD2 as D (6 bases). The CDR3 contains 12 residues. V gave up 3 bases and J gave up 8 bases, with 11 bases separating them. Germline lookup yields CDR1 SQVTM and CDR2 ANQGSEA. CDR3 protein: CSVDRELYEQFF. The CDR3 DNA is TGCAGCGTTGACCGGGAGTTGTATGAGCAGTTCTTC.

This clonotype was seen a handful of times. CDR3 coding DNA: TGTGCCAGCAGCTTAGTGTTCTCTGGGGCCAACGTCCTGACTTTC. Translating it yields CASSLVFSGANVLTF. V usage is TRBV7-2 and J usage is TRBJ2-6; D call uncertain. Trimming stripped 1 base from V and 0 bases from J, with 4 bases between. Per germline, CDR1 SGHTA and CDR2 FQGNSA. This CDR3 region has 15 residues.

This clonotype was found many times. The gene calls are TRBV5-4 and TRBJ2-1, with D possibly TRBD2 on 5 matching bases. The CDR3 sequence is 14 residues long. Trimming took 4 bases from V and 7 from J, leaving 15 bases between them. Germline V gives CDR1 SGHNT, CDR2 YYREEE (reference sequence). The CDR3 DNA reads TGTGCCAGCAGCCCCGCTGGACTCCCAAATGAGCAGTTCTTC. Translation: CASSPAGLPNEQFF.